The rows below give T cell receptor beta chains drawn from one sample of a study of T cells after somatic rescue of genetic block. Here immunoSEQ multiplex PCR was the method, and the copy in TCRdb shows in-frame clones only, minus some. The sample includes tens of thousands of clones, over 80% of them seen just once. The sequenced sample was peripheral blood mononuclear cells (PBMCs). Source of these receptors: a young woman. Each CDR3 is given with its conserved first and last residue. The order of the fields is V gene, J gene, D gene, clone size, CDR3 DNA, CDR3 protein. D genes are given only for firm matches. Clone sizes are given selectively: once, few, many, or a class where the clone is expanded.

TRBV10-3	TRBJ2-1	NA	NA	TGTGCCATCGGAGAGGAGGACTACAATGAGCAGTTCTTC	CAIGEEDYNEQFF
TRBV11-2	TRBJ2-7	NA	NA	TGTGCCAGCAGCTTAGATACGGGGGTATTCGCCTACGAGCAGTACTTC	CASSLDTGVFAYEQYF
TRBV15	TRBJ2-1	NA	NA	TGTGCCACCAGCGGGGAAACTTACAATGAGCAGTTCTTC	CATSGETYNEQFF
TRBV15	TRBJ2-3	NA	NA	TGTGCCACCAGCAGAGGCCCCTCAGATACGCAGTATTTT	CATSRGPSDTQYF
TRBV28	TRBJ1-1	TRBD1	NA	TGTGCCAGCAGCCCTGGACAGGGGAACACTGAAGCTTTCTTT	CASSPGQGNTEAFF
TRBV5-1	TRBJ2-7	NA	NA	TGCGCCAGCAGCTTGGCCCAGGCCCCCTACGAGCAGTACTTC	CASSLAQAPYEQYF
TRBV28	TRBJ1-1	NA	NA	TGTGCCAGCAGTTTACAGGGATATACTGAAGCTTTCTTT	CASSLQGYTEAFF
TRBV11-2	TRBJ2-7	TRBD1	NA	TGTGCCAGCAGCCCCGGGACAGGGAATTTCTACGAGCAGTACTTC	CASSPGTGNFYEQYF
TRBV6-1	TRBJ1-1	TRBD1	NA	TGTGCCAGCAGCGAAACAGGGGGCTGGACTGAAGCTTTCTTT	CASSETGGWTEAFF
TRBV7-9	TRBJ1-2	NA	NA	TGTGCCAGCAGCCCTATCGGGGGCGGTGGCTACACCTTC	CASSPIGGGGYTF
TRBV5-1	TRBJ1-1	TRBD1	NA	TGCGCCAGCAGCTTCCGGGACAGGGTTCTAGTTGGTGAAGCTTTCTTT	CASSFRDRVLVGEAFF
TRBV9	TRBJ2-1	NA	NA	TGTGCCAGCGGCCTACAGGGCTCCTACAATGAGCAGTTCTTC	CASGLQGSYNEQFF
TRBV7-9	TRBJ1-2	TRBD1	NA	TGTGCCAGCAGCTTAGAAGGGACAGCTAACTATGGCTACACCTTC	CASSLEGTANYGYTF
TRBV4-3	TRBJ2-7	TRBD1	NA	TGCGCCAGCAGCCAAGGTACAGGGGCGCGGTACGAGCAGTACTTC	CASSQGTGARYEQYF
TRBV10-3	TRBJ1-2	NA	NA	TGTGCCATCAGTGAGCACCAGGACCGCAGTACTAACTATGGCTACACCTTC	CAISEHQDRSTNYGYTF
TRBV28	TRBJ1-5	TRBD1	NA	TGTGCCAGCAGTTTAATCGGGACAGCTACCAATCAGCCCCAGCATTTT	CASSLIGTATNQPQHF
TRBV5-1	TRBJ2-1	TRBD2	NA	TGCGCCAGCAGCTTACTAGCGGGAGGGAATGAGCAGTTCTTC	CASSLLAGGNEQFF
TRBV4-2	TRBJ1-1	NA	NA	TGTGCCAGCAGCCATGGGGCGGAAGCTTTCTTT	CASSHGAEAFF
TRBV10-2	TRBJ2-5	NA	NA	TGCGCCAGCACAGGGGAGGAGACCCAGTACTTC	CASTGEETQYF
TRBV7-9	TRBJ2-4	TRBD1	NA	TGTGCCAGCAGCTTACGGGACAGGGATGCCAAAAACATTCAGTACTTC	CASSLRDRDAKNIQYF
TRBV2	TRBJ1-5	NA	few	TGTGCCAGCAGTAGGGTAACTCAGCCCCAGCATTTT	CASSRVTQPQHF
TRBV30	TRBJ1-5	NA	NA	TGTGCCTGGGGCAGCAATAGCAATCAGCCCCAGCATTTT	CAWGSNSNQPQHF
TRBV6-5	TRBJ1-4	NA	NA	TGTGCCAGCAGTTACGACTTTAATGAAAAACTGTTTTTT	CASSYDFNEKLFF
TRBV7-8	TRBJ2-5	TRBD1	NA	TGTGCCAGCAGAGGTTTACAGGGGGCCGACCAAGAGACCCAGTACTTC	CASRGLQGADQETQYF
TRBV5-8	TRBJ2-6	NA	NA	TGTGCCAGCAGTTTTGGGTCGTCTGGGGCCAACGTCCTGACTTTC	CASSFGSSGANVLTF
TRBV20-1	TRBJ2-7	NA	NA	TGCAGTGCAGAAGACAGCTACGAGCAGTACTTC	CSAEDSYEQYF
TRBV2	TRBJ2-3	TRBD1	NA	TGTGCCAGCAGTACCCCCGACAGGGCCGTGGGAGATACGCAGTATTTT	CASSTPDRAVGDTQYF
TRBV6-6	TRBJ1-1	NA	few	TGTGCCAGCAGCGATACATTCCCCGAAGCTTTCTTT	CASSDTFPEAFF
TRBV27	TRBJ1-1	NA	once	TGTGCCAGCGGGAATAGGGGTCAGGCGTTCCCTGAAGCTTTCTTT	CASGNRGQAFPEAFF
TRBV11-2	TRBJ2-2	NA	once	TGTGCCAGCAGCTTAAGATTTCCAGGGGCAGCGGGGAACACCGGGGAGCTGTTTTTT	CASSLRFPGAAGNTGELFF
TRBV25-1	TRBJ2-5	NA	NA	TGTGCCAGCAGTGCCGGGGGACTCCTTCAAGAGACCCAGTACTTC	CASSAGGLLQETQYF
TRBV21-1	TRBJ2-7	NA	NA	TGTGCCAGCAGCCCGCGACGGACTAGCGGTTCCTCCGAGCAGTACTTC	CASSPRRTSGSSEQYF
TRBV19	TRBJ2-7	NA	once	TGTGCCAGTAGATCGGGGCCGGGCGAGCAGTACTTC	CASRSGPGEQYF
TRBV5-4	TRBJ2-1	NA	once	TGTGCCAGCAGCTCGACAGACCCGCGGGGGCAGTTCTTC	CASSSTDPRGQFF
TRBV11-2	TRBJ1-2	NA	NA	TGTGCCAGCAGCGTGGTCATCGGGGCTGGGTATGGCTACACCTTC	CASSVVIGAGYGYTF
TRBV27	TRBJ2-7	NA	NA	TGTGCCAGCAGTTGGGGAGGTGGGACTTTTTACGAGCAGTACTTC	CASSWGGGTFYEQYF
TRBV5-1	TRBJ1-1	NA	NA	TGCGCCAGCAGTCCCTCAGGGGTGGCCACTGAAGCTTTCTTT	CASSPSGVATEAFF
TRBV15	TRBJ1-5	NA	few	TGTGCCACCAGCCATGACGTTACCGGGGAAGGCAATCAGCCCCAGCATTTT	CATSHDVTGEGNQPQHF
TRBV5-6	TRBJ2-6	NA	once	TGTGCCAGCGCGGCGGCCAACGTCCTGACTTTC	CASAAANVLTF
TRBV7-6	TRBJ2-7	TRBD1	NA	TGTGCCAGCAGCGGGGGGACAGGGGTCTCCTACGAGCAGTACTTC	CASSGGTGVSYEQYF
TRBV5-1	TRBJ2-6	NA	once	TGCGCCAGCAGTCGGGGATTAGGCTCTGGGGCCAACGTCCTGACTTTC	CASSRGLGSGANVLTF
TRBV28	TRBJ2-2	TRBD2	NA	TGTGCCAGCAGTTCCCGAGTGGGACTAGCGTTGAACACCGGGGAGCTGTTTTTT	CASSSRVGLALNTGELFF
TRBV6-1	TRBJ1-1	NA	NA	TGTGCCAGCAGTGATCACTTGAACACTGAAGCTTTCTTT	CASSDHLNTEAFF